Only a few counts were recorded for the clone carrying this TCR beta chain. The data derive from a study of patients and donors after allogeneic stem cell transplantation. The V gene's germline CDR1 is SGHRS and CDR2 YFSETQ. Germline trimming cut 4 bases from V and 8 bases from J; bases unmatched to any gene: 11. The length of the CDR3 is 15 residues. One entry per CDR3 protein results from TCRdb running MiXCR on the RT-PCR reads. Found here are about 230,000 distinct CDR3 sequences, 13% to 15% of them singletons; the top ten hold under 14%. The TCR was taken from a human donor who was either an allogeneic HSCT recipient or a stem cell or donor lymphocyte infusion donor (not recorded which). It is not recorded whose cells these are; they may come from a transplant donor. The chain combines TRBV5-1 with TRBJ2-1, with 8 bases aligning to TRBD2. Source material: blood, either unsorted or a sorted T cell fraction (not recorded which). The CDR3 spells CASSPEGLESDEQFF. The CDR3 DNA follows: TGCGCCAGCAGCCCCGAGGGACTAGAGAGCGATGAGCAGTTCTTC. Full variable domain (outside the CDR3, taken from reference TRBV5-1 and TRBJ2-1): KAGVTQTPRYLIKTRGQQVTLSCSPISGHRSVSWYQQTPGQGLQFLFEYFSETQRNKGNFPGRFSGRQFSNSRSEMNVSTLELGDSALYLCASSPEGLESDEQFFGPGTRLTVL.